Each of the 14 T cell receptor beta chains below was sequenced from the same sample in a study of blood T cell repertoires in COVID-19 (dated by TCRdb to the early 2020s). Library preparation employed the immunoSEQ multiplex PCR assay. Imported from immuneACCESS, the table was reduced by TCRdb to in-frame sequences with V and J called. These copies leave out some clones; in studies compared against another copy, an unresolved V gene accounts for under half, and the cause of the remainder is not known. This sample holds about 230,000 clones; about nine tenths were observed only once. The ten largest clonotypes hold roughly 11% of the sample. The material sequenced was peripheral blood. Every receptor here comes from a man between 50 and 59 years old with COVID-19, enrolled during active disease.

The CDR3 DNA reads as TGTGCCAGCAGCTTAGCTAGCTCTTCCTACAATGAGCAGTTCTTC. Protein: CASSLASSSYNEQFF. The rearrangement uses TRBV5-4 and TRBJ2-1, with a tentative D call TRBD2 (5 bases). This CDR3 comprises 15 residues. V shed 2 bases and J shed 1 base, with 10 bases lying between them. Germline V gene lookup returns CDR1 SGHNT and CDR2 YYREEE (reference sequence).

V is TRBV19 and J is TRBJ1-1, with 8 bases lining up with TRBD1. Germline V lookup: CDR1 LNHDA, CDR2 SQIVND (reference sequence). V lost 4 bases, J lost 3 bases, and 1 base stayed unmatched. The length of the CDR3 is 13 residues. CDR3 bases: TGTGCCAGTAGTAAGGACAGGGACACTGAAGCTTTCTTT. Its protein is CASSKDRDTEAFF.

V usage is TRBV5-1 and J usage is TRBJ1-6; a weak D match, TRBD1 (6 bases). V was cut by 0 bases and J by 8 bases, with 9 bases left in between. Germline V lookup: CDR1 SGHRS, CDR2 YFSETQ. The CDR3 runs to 14 residues. The CDR3 DNA reads TGCGCCAGCAGCTTGGGACAGGATGATTCACCCCTCCACTTT. Its protein is CASSLGQDDSPLHF.

The chain carries TRBV14 and TRBJ2-1; 12 positions agree with TRBD2. Trimming cost V 5 bases and J 6 bases; bases outside gene matches: 8. CDR1 is SGHDN, CDR2 FVKESK, per germline. The length of the CDR3 is 16 residues. Here the CDR3 reads CASSSLAGGTGNEQFF. The CDR3 region has the DNA TGTGCCAGCAGCTCCCTAGCGGGAGGGACGGGCAATGAGCAGTTCTTC. Drawing the rest from reference TRBV14 and TRBJ2-1, the complete variable domain is EAGVTQFPSHSVIEKGQTVTLRCDPISGHDNLYWYRRVMGKEIKFLLHFVKESKQDESGMPNNRFLAERTGGTYSTLKVQPAELEDSGVYFCASSSLAGGTGNEQFFGPGTRLTVL.

Concerning this clone: Other DNA sequences of this sample code for an identical CDR3. The chain couples TRBV19 to TRBJ1-1; D remains ambiguous. Germline assignment: CDR1 LNHDA and CDR2 SQIVND (reference sequence). CDR3 length: 11 residues. Trimming removed 6 bases from V and 4 bases from J, with 6 bases in between. CDR3 nucleotide sequence: TGTGCCAGTAGGAGAGCCACTGAAGCTTTCTTT. It specifies CASRRATEAFF.

This chain links TRBV19 with TRBJ2-2; 7 bases match TRBD1. V was clipped by 8 bases and J by 7 bases; unmatched bases: 7. Germline values: CDR1 LNHDA, CDR2 SQIVND (reference sequence). This CDR3 has 13 amino acids. In DNA, the CDR3 is TGTGCCAGTCAGTTGGGACAGCGCGGGGAGCTGTTTTTT. This translates into CASQLGQRGELFF. Based on the CDR3 plus reference TRBV19 and TRBJ2-2, the full variable domain is DGGITQSPKYLFRKEGQNVTLSCEQNLNHDAMYWYRQDPGQGLRLIYYSQIVNDFQKGDIAEGYSVSREKKESFPLTVTSAQKNPTAFYLCASQLGQRGELFFGEGSRLTVL.

The V and J genes are TRBV6-5 and TRBJ2-7, with TRBD2 matching over 9 bases. V lost 0 bases, J lost 2 bases, and 5 bases stayed unmatched. The CDR3 spans 16 residues. Germline V CDR1 and CDR2: MNHEY, SVGAGI. This CDR3 is CASSYSRTSATYEQYF. The CDR3 DNA reads as TGTGCCAGCAGTTACTCCCGGACTAGCGCGACCTACGAGCAGTACTTC.

This clone was seen a single time. The chain couples TRBV9 to TRBJ1-1, with 7 positions matching TRBD1. The trim removed 4 bases at V and 1 base at J, leaving 4 bases unmatched. The CDR3 sequence is 14 residues long. Germline V lookup: CDR1 SGDLS, CDR2 YYNGEE. The CDR3 nucleotides are TGTGCCAGCAGCTCCCGGACAGGGAACACTGAAGCTTTCTTT. Residues: CASSSRTGNTEAFF.

This chain joins TRBV29-1 and TRBJ2-1; 8 positions match TRBD2. Germline CDR1 is SQVTM and CDR2 is ANQGSEA. The trim removed 6 bases at V and 5 bases at J, leaving 12 bases unmatched. There are 15 residues in the CDR3. The CDR3 here is CSVARDAGGHNEQFF. DNA of the CDR3: TGCAGCGTCGCCAGGGACGCGGGAGGTCACAATGAGCAGTTCTTC.

The chain is built from TRBV6-2 or TRBV6-3 and TRBJ2-5, with D tentatively TRBD2 (5 bases). V lost 8 bases and J 2 bases, leaving 15 bases between the germline ends. This CDR3 is 14 amino acids long. Germline assignment: CDR1 MNHEY and CDR2 SVGEGT. CDR3 sequence (DNA): TGTGCCAGCGGCCTTGCTAGCAGACAAGAGACCCAGTACTTC. Translation gives CASGLASRQETQYF.

Remarks on this clone: This specimen includes other DNA sequences encoding the same CDR3. The chain links TRBV5-1 to TRBJ1-5, with 7 bases fitting TRBD1. The germline V gene encodes CDR1 SGHRS and CDR2 YFSETQ. This CDR3 spans 13 amino acids. Losses at the gene ends were 1 base for V and 5 bases for J; bases not matched to a gene: 0. The CDR3 coding sequence is TGCGCCAGCAGCTTGACAGGGGATCAGCCCCAGCATTTT. It is translated as CASSLTGDQPQHF.

The chain combines TRBV6-6 with TRBJ2-1; D might be TRBD2 (6 bases). V lost 8 bases, J lost 1 base, and 12 bases lay in between. Germline CDR1 is MNHNY and CDR2 is SVGAGI (reference sequence). The CDR3 spans 14 residues. CDR3 nucleotide sequence: TGTGCCAGCTTGGAGGGAGGATCCTACAATGAGCAGTTCTTC. Translated: CASLEGGSYNEQFF.

This sequence joins TRBV5-6 and TRBJ2-6; TRBD1 aligns across 7 bases. The germline V gene encodes CDR1 SGHDT and CDR2 YYEEEE. This CDR3 is built from 16 residues. Germline trimming cut 2 bases from V and 2 bases from J; bases unmatched to any gene: 4. Here the CDR3 DNA reads TGTGCCAGCAGCTTAAACAGGGGAACTGGGGCCAACGTCCTGACTTTC. It specifies CASSLNRGTGANVLTF.

J is TRBJ1-6 and V is TRBV4-2; weak D call: TRBD1 (6 bases). This CDR3 has 16 amino acids. Germline loops: CDR1 LGHNA, CDR2 YNFKEQ. The V gene lost 2 bases and the J gene lost 6 bases, with 14 bases spanning the gap. CDR3 sequence reads: CASSQTGTGINSPLHF. CDR3 DNA sequence: TGTGCCAGCAGCCAAACAGGGACGGGGATTAATTCACCCCTCCACTTT.